This T cell receptor (beta chain) was observed in a study of beta chain features in type 1 diabetes. Findings and caveats of the study: The study found moderately but significantly shorter TCRB CDR3s in all four CD4+ subsets of Type 1 diabetes patients. Patients with type 1 diabetes carried fewer insertions and had more deletions at their VDJ junctions.

Reverse transcription of all isolated RNA meant that expressed TCRB transcripts were sequenced. Sequencing of naive, central memory and regulatory T cell samples gave an average of about 3.57 million reads. Method: immunoSEQ multiplex PCR; TCRdb's copy keeps in-frame clones and lacks some. The sample has under 850,000 clones, 13% seen once. This clone came up a few times. The antigen is not known. The CDR3 has 15 residues. Deletions cut 0 bases from V and 5 bases from J, with 13 bases between. Germline V gene data show CDR1 as LGHNA and CDR2 as YNFKEQ. This chain links TRBV4-2 with TRBJ1-1; maybe TRBD1 (5 bases). The sequence was collected from a man younger than 35 with type 1 diabetes. Material for sequencing was naive CD4+ T cells from blood. CDR3 in DNA: TGTGCCAGCAGCCAAGATAGGGACGGTGGGACTGAAGCTTTCTTT. It encodes CASSQDRDGGTEAFF.